The sequence of this T cell receptor (beta chain) was determined in a study of read filtering for tumor transcriptome and immune sequencing. Background on the study: Patients were around 17 male and roughly 15 female, mean age roughly 68 years, range roughly 45 to 85.

Germline assignment: CDR1 SGHRS and CDR2 YFSETQ. V shed 5 bases and J 2 bases; nucleotides not matched to a gene: 5. The CDR3 is 15 amino acids. This library used approximately 390 ng RNA and molecular barcoded adaptors spanning alpha/delta and beta/gamma chains. TCRdb analysed the reads with MiXCR anew, one entry per CDR3 protein. The sample lists around 130,000 distinct CDR3 sequences; over 10% were seen once. Broader study findings: Correlation between methods rose after single-read clonotypes were removed.

This clonotype appeared many times. Its target is not known. The V and J genes are TRBV5-1 and TRBJ2-1; 9 bases align to TRBD1. The TCR comes from a donor at least 40 years old with multiple myeloma. Sequencing was done on a sample of a population of CD138-negative cells sorted from bone marrow. The CDR3 DNA reads as TGCGCCAGCAGAAATACAGGGGGCCCCTACAATGAGCAGTTCTTC. This translates into CASRNTGGPYNEQFF. The variable domain in full, completed from reference TRBV5-1 and TRBJ2-1, reads KAGVTQTPRYLIKTRGQQVTLSCSPISGHRSVSWYQQTPGQGLQFLFEYFSETQRNKGNFPGRFSGRQFSNSRSEMNVSTLELGDSALYLCASRNTGGPYNEQFFGPGTRLTVL.